This T cell receptor beta chain was found in a study of graft-versus-host responses after intestinal transplantation. V was clipped by 5 bases and J by 5 bases, with 18 bases between them. The CDR3 has 15 residues. CDR1 and CDR2 (germline): LNHDA, SQIVND (reference sequence). In the case of this clone: Antigen: not known.

Repertoires were generated with immunoSEQ multiplex PCR, while TCRdb's copy carries only in-frame clones and drops some. This sample yields more than 100,000 clones, of which 90% to 95% are seen a single time; more than 2.5% belongs to the top ten. Material: unstimulated CD8+ T cells sorted from spleen or lymph node cells, obtained before intestinal transplant. This TCR was sampled from a human donor who received an intestinal transplant. The V call is TRBV19, the J call TRBJ1-2; D call uncertain. The CDR3 bases are TGTGCCAGTAGTCCGAGACAACTTCCCCCTTATGGCTACACCTTC. It yields the protein CASSPRQLPPYGYTF.